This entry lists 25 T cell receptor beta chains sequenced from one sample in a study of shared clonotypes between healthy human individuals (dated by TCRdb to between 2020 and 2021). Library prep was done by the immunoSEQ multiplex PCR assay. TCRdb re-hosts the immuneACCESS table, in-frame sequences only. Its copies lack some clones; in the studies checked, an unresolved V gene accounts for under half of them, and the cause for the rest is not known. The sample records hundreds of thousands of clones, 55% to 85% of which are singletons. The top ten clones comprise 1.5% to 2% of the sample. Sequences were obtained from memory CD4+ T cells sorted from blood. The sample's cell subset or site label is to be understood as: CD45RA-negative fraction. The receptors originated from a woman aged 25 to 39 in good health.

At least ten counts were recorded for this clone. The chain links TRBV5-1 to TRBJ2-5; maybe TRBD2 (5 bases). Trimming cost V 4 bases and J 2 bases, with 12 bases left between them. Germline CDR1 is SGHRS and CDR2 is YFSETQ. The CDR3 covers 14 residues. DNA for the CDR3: TGCGCCAGCAGCGACGGAGGAGTTCAAGAGACCCAGTACTTC. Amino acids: CASSDGGVQETQYF.

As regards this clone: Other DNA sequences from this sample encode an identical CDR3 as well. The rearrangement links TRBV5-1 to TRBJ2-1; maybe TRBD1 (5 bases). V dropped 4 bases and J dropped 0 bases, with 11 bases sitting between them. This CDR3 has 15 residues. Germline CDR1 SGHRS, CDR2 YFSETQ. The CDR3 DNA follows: TGCGCCAGCAGCGTAGACAGTAGCTCCTACAATGAGCAGTTCTTC. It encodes CASSVDSSSYNEQFF.

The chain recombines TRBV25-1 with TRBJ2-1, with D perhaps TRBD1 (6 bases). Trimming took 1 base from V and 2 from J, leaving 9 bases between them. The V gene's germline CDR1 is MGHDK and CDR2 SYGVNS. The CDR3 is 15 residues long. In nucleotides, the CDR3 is TGTGCCAGCAGTGAATCAGGGGCTGCCTACAATGAGCAGTTCTTC. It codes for CASSESGAAYNEQFF. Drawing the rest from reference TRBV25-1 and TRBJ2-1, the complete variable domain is EADIYQTPRYLVIGTGKKITLECSQTMGHDKMYWYQQDPGMELHLIHYSYGVNSTEKGDLSSESTVSRIRTEHFPLTLESARPSHTSQYLCASSESGAAYNEQFFGPGTRLTVL.

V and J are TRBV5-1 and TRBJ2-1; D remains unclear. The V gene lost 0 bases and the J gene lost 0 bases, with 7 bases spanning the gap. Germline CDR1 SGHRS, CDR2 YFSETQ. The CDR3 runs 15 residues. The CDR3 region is CASSLEPPSYNEQFF. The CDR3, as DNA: TGCGCCAGCAGCTTGGAACCCCCCTCCTACAATGAGCAGTTCTTC.

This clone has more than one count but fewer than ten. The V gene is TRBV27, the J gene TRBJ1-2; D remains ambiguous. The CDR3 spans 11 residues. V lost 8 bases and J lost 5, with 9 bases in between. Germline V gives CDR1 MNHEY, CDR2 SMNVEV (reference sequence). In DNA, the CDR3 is TGTGCCAGCGGGGATTCGTATGGCTACACCTTC. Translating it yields CASGDSYGYTF.

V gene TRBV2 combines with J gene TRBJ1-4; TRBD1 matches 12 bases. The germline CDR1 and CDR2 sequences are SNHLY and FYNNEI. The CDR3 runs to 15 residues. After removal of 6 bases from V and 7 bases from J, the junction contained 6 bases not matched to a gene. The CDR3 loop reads CASRGQGAYGEKLFF. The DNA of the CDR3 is TGTGCCAGCAGGGGACAGGGGGCCTACGGTGAAAAACTGTTTTTT.

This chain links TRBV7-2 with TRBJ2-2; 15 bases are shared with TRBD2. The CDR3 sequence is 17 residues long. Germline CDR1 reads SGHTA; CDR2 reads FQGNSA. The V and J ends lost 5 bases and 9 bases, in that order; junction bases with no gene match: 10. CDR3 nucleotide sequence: TGTGCCAGCAGCCAGGGACTAGCGGGAGGAGGGAAACGGGAGCTGTTTTTT. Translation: CASSQGLAGGGKRELFF.

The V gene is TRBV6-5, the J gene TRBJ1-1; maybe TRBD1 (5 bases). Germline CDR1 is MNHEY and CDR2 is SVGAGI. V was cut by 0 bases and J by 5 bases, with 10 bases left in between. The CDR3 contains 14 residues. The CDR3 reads CASSYSDEGTEAFF. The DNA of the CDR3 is TGTGCCAGCAGTTACTCGGACGAGGGGACTGAAGCTTTCTTT.

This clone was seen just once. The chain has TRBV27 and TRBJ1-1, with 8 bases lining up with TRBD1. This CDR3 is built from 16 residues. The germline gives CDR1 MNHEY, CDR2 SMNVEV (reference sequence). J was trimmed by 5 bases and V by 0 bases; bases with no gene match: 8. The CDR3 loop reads CASSLSTRTGRTEAFF. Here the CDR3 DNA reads TGTGCCAGCAGTTTATCCACGCGGACAGGGCGGACTGAAGCTTTCTTT.

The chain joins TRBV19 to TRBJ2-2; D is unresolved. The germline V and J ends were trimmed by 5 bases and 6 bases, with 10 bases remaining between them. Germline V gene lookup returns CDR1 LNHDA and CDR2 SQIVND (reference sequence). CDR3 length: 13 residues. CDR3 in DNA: TGTGCCAGTAGTCCCGGGTTGCCCGGGGAGCTGTTTTTT. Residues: CASSPGLPGELFF. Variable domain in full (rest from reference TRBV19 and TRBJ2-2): DGGITQSPKYLFRKEGQNVTLSCEQNLNHDAMYWYRQDPGQGLRLIYYSQIVNDFQKGDIAEGYSVSREKKESFPLTVTSAQKNPTAFYLCASSPGLPGELFFGEGSRLTVL.

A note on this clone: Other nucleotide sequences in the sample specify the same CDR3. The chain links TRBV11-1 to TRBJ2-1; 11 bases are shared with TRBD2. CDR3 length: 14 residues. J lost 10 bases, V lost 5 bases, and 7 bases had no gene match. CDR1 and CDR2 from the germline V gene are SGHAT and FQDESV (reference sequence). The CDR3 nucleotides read TGTGCCAGCAGCCCGAGACTAGCGGGAAACGAGCAGTTCTTC. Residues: CASSPRLAGNEQFF.

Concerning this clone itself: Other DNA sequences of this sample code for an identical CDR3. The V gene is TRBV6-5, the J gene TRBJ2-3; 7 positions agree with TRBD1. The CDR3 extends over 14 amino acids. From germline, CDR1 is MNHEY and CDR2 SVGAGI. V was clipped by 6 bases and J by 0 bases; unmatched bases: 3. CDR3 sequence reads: CASRIGGSTDTQYF. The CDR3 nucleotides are TGTGCCAGCAGGATAGGGGGCAGCACAGATACGCAGTATTTT.

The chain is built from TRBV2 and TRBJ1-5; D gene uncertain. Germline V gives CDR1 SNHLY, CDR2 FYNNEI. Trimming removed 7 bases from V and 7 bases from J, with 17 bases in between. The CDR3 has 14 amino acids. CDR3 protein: CASTPVGEYQPQHF. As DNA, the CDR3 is TGTGCCAGCACCCCCGTCGGGGAGTACCAGCCCCAGCATTTT.

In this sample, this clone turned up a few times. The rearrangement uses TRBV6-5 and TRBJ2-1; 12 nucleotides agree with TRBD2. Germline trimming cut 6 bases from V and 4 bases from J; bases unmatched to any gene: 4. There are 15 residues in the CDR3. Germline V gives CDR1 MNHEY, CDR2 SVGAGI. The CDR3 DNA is TGTGCCAGCAGCAAGACTAGCGGGAGTTACAATGAGCAGTTCTTC. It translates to CASSKTSGSYNEQFF.

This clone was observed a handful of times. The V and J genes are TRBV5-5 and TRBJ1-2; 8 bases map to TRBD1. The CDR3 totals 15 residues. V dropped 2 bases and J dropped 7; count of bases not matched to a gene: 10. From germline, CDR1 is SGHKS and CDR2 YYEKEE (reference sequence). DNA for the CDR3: TGTGCCAGCAGCTTTGAACCGGGACAGGTCATTGGCTACACCTTC. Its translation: CASSFEPGQVIGYTF.

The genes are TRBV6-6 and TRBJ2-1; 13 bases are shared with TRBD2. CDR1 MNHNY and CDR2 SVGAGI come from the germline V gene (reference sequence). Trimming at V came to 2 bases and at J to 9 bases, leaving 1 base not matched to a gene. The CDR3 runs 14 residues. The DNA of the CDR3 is TGTGCCAGCAGTTACACTAGCGGGAGGGCTGAGCAGTTCTTC. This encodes CASSYTSGRAEQFF.

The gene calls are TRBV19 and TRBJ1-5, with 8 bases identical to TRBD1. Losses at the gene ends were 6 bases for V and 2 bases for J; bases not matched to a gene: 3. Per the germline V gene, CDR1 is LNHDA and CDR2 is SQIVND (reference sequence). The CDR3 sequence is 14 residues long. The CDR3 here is CASSPTGGNQPQHF. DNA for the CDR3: TGTGCCAGTAGCCCGACAGGGGGCAATCAGCCCCAGCATTTT.

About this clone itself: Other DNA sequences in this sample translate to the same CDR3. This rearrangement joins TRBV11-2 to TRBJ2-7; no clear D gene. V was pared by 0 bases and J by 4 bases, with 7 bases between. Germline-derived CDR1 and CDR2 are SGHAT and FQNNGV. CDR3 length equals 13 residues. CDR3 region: CASSLDRVYEQYF. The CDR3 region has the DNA TGTGCCAGCAGCTTAGATCGGGTTTACGAGCAGTACTTC.

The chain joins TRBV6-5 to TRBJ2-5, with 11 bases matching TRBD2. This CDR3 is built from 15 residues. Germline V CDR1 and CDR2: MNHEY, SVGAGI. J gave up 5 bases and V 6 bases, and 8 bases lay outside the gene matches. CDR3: CASRTLTSGSETQYF. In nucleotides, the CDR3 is TGTGCCAGCAGAACACTTACTAGCGGGAGTGAGACCCAGTACTTC.

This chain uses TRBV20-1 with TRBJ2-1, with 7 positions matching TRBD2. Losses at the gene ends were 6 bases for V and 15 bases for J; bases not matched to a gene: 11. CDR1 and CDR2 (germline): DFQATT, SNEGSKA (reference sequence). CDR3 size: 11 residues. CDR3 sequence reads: CSAPVGRERFF. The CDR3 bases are TGCAGTGCCCCAGTAGGGAGGGAACGGTTCTTC.

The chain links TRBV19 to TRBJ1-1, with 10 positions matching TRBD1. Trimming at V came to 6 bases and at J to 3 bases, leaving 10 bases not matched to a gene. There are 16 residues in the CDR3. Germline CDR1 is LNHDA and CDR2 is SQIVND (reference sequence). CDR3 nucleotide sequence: TGTGCCAGTAGACAAGGGGACAGGGGACACCACACTGAAGCTTTCTTT. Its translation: CASRQGDRGHHTEAFF.

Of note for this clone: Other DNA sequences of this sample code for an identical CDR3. CDR3 protein: CASRRTSGYEQYF. DNA of the CDR3: TGTGCCAGCAGACGGACTAGCGGCTACGAGCAGTACTTC. V usage is TRBV7-2 and J usage is TRBJ2-7, with 10 nucleotides matching TRBD2. Germline V gene lookup returns CDR1 SGHTA and CDR2 FQGNSA. V shed 6 bases and J 3 bases; nucleotides not matched to a gene: 2. The CDR3 is 13 amino acids.

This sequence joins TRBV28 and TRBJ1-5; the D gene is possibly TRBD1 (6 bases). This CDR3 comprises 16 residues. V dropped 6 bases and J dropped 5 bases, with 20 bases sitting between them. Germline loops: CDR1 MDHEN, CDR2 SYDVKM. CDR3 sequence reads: CASSPGQLLRHQPQHF. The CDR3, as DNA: TGTGCCAGCAGCCCCGGACAGCTCCTGCGTCATCAGCCCCAGCATTTT.

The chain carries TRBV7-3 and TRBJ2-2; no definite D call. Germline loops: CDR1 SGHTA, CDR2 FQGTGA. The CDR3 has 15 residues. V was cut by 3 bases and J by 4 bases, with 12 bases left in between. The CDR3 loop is CASSFRAGGTGELFF. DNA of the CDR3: TGTGCCAGCAGCTTTCGGGCCGGTGGCACCGGGGAGCTGTTTTTT.

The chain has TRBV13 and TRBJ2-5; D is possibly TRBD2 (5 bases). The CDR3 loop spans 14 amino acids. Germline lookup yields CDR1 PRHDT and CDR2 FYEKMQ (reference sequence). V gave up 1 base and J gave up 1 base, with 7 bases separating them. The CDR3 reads CASSLVATQETQYF. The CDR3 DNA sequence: TGTGCCAGCAGCTTAGTAGCGACCCAAGAGACCCAGTACTTC.